This is a list of T cell receptor beta chains from one sample in a study of radiotherapy plus CTLA-4 blockade in lung cancer. The method was immunoSEQ multiplex PCR; TCRdb's version includes in-frame clones alone and lacks a portion of them. This repertoire shows some 90,000 clones, 75% to 90% found once; its top ten account for more than 2%. Here the sequenced sample was peripheral blood, taken from a patient treated with radiotherapy plus ipilimumab. The receptors stem from a human donor with non-small cell lung cancer who had a partial response to radiotherapy plus ipilimumab. Both conserved end residues are part of each CDR3. A D gene is named only where the DNA matches it firmly. Some rows have no size entry. The others give once, few or many, or a class for an expanded clone.

j_gene: TRBJ1-1
v_gene: TRBV12-5
abundance: once
d_gene: .
CDR3aa: CASAERLGTEAFF
CDR3nt: TGTGCTAGTGCTGAGAGACTTGGCACTGAAGCTTTCTTT

j_gene: TRBJ1-4
v_gene: TRBV5-5
abundance: .
d_gene: TRBD1
CDR3aa: CASSYGKQGAGKLFF
CDR3nt: TGTGCCAGCAGCTACGGTAAACAGGGGGCCGGAAAACTGTTTTTT

j_gene: TRBJ1-2
v_gene: TRBV14
abundance: .
d_gene: TRBD1
CDR3aa: CASSRWTGGLQRGYTF
CDR3nt: TGTGCCAGCAGCCGTTGGACAGGGGGTTTACAGCGGGGCTACACCTTC

j_gene: TRBJ2-2
v_gene: TRBV19
abundance: .
d_gene: TRBD2
CDR3aa: CASTSWRASGRKGELFF
CDR3nt: TGTGCCAGCACGTCCTGGAGGGCTAGCGGGAGGAAAGGGGAGCTGTTTTTT

j_gene: TRBJ2-5
v_gene: TRBV4-1
abundance: .
d_gene: TRBD1
CDR3aa: CASSHSGTAETQYF
CDR3nt: TGCGCCAGCAGCCACTCCGGGACAGCAGAGACCCAGTACTTC

j_gene: TRBJ2-7
v_gene: TRBV28
abundance: .
d_gene: TRBD1
CDR3aa: CASSPRQGNAEQYF
CDR3nt: TGTGCCAGCAGTCCTCGACAGGGTAACGCCGAGCAGTACTTC

j_gene: TRBJ2-3
v_gene: TRBV5-1
abundance: .
d_gene: TRBD2
CDR3aa: CASSLRGGDTQYF
CDR3nt: TGCGCCAGCAGCTTAAGGGGAGGGGATACGCAGTATTTT

j_gene: TRBJ2-7
v_gene: TRBV19
abundance: .
d_gene: TRBD1
CDR3aa: CASSPPGGRTYEQYF
CDR3nt: TGTGCCAGTAGTCCCCCAGGGGGCAGGACCTACGAGCAGTACTTC

j_gene: TRBJ2-3
v_gene: TRBV15
abundance: .
d_gene: TRBD2
CDR3aa: CATSRVGGALWGQGTDTQYF
CDR3nt: TGTGCCACCAGCAGAGTCGGGGGGGCGTTGTGGGGGCAAGGCACAGATACGCAGTATTTT

j_gene: TRBJ1-3
v_gene: TRBV5-1
abundance: few
d_gene: .
CDR3aa: CASSLAGYGNTIYF
CDR3nt: TGCGCCAGCAGCTTGGCAGGGTACGGAAACACCATATATTTT

j_gene: TRBJ2-7
v_gene: TRBV27
abundance: .
d_gene: .
CDR3aa: CASSLAIADSYEQYF
CDR3nt: TGTGCCAGCAGTTTAGCGATAGCTGACTCCTACGAGCAGTACTTC

j_gene: TRBJ1-6
v_gene: TRBV7-8
abundance: .
d_gene: .
CDR3aa: CASSLMPRSLDSPLHF
CDR3nt: TGTGCCAGCAGCTTAATGCCCAGATCCCTGGATTCACCCCTCCACTTT

j_gene: TRBJ2-7
v_gene: TRBV7-2
abundance: .
d_gene: TRBD2
CDR3aa: CASSPPRGGSDEQYF
CDR3nt: TGTGCCAGCAGCCCCCCTCGGGGCGGGAGCGACGAGCAGTACTTC

j_gene: TRBJ2-1
v_gene: TRBV19
abundance: .
d_gene: TRBD2
CDR3aa: CASSVNSGSYNEQFF
CDR3nt: TGTGCCAGTAGTGTCAATAGCGGGAGTTACAATGAGCAGTTCTTC

j_gene: TRBJ1-1
v_gene: TRBV30
abundance: .
d_gene: .
CDR3aa: CAWKGVEAEAFF
CDR3nt: TGTGCCTGGAAAGGGGTTGAAGCTGAAGCTTTCTTT

j_gene: TRBJ2-2
v_gene: TRBV7-3
abundance: .
d_gene: .
CDR3aa: CGSRETGELFF
CDR3nt: TGTGGGAGCCGGGAGACCGGGGAGCTGTTTTTT

j_gene: TRBJ1-2
v_gene: TRBV28
abundance: .
d_gene: TRBD1
CDR3aa: CASSSGTEQNGYTF
CDR3nt: TGTGCCAGCAGTTCCGGGACAGAGCAAAATGGCTACACCTTC

j_gene: TRBJ2-1
v_gene: TRBV4-2
abundance: .
d_gene: .
CDR3aa: CASSQDWYSGGVEQFF
CDR3nt: TGTGCCAGCAGCCAAGATTGGTATAGCGGAGGGGTCGAGCAGTTCTTC

j_gene: TRBJ2-5
v_gene: TRBV4-2
abundance: .
d_gene: TRBD2
CDR3aa: CASSQKRLAEETQYF
CDR3nt: TGTGCCAGCAGCCAGAAGAGACTAGCGGAAGAGACCCAGTACTTC

j_gene: TRBJ1-3
v_gene: TRBV29-1
abundance: .
d_gene: .
CDR3aa: CSGRQTGNTIYF
CDR3nt: TGCAGCGGGCGACAGACTGGAAACACCATATATTTT